Presented here are 23 T cell receptor beta chains from one specimen sequenced in a study of Ad26.COV2.S vaccination and SARS-CoV-2 variants. The treatment: 19 received Ad26.COV2.S at low or high dose, single or two shots; 5 received placebo; per-sample allocation not given. Sampling was done on day 63 after the first vaccine or placebo injection. The table came from immunoSEQ multiplex PCR; TCRdb's copy has only in-frame clones and leaves some out. This table holds some 340,000 clones, around four fifths found once. Sequenced material: peripheral blood, taken in a trial of Ad26.COV2.S vaccine versus placebo. These receptors were collected from a person between 18 and 65 years old who received the Ad26.COV2.S COVID-19 vaccine or a placebo.

CDR3 amino acids: CASRPTSGGPGGDTQYF. Written as DNA, the CDR3 is TGTGCCAGCAGACCAACTAGCGGGGGTCCCGGGGGGGATACGCAGTATTTT. The chain recombines TRBV5-4 with TRBJ2-3; 11 bases agree with TRBD2. Germline-derived CDR1 and CDR2 are SGHNT and YYREEE (reference sequence). The ends lost 5 bases at V and 6 bases at J; junction bases unmatched: 14. CDR3 length: 17 residues.

This clone was recorded a few times. The genes are TRBV10-3 and TRBJ1-5; 9 bases are shared with TRBD1. The CDR3 consists of 14 residues. Germline assignment: CDR1 ENHRY and CDR2 SYGVKD. After removal of 6 bases from V and 7 bases from J, the junction contained 7 bases not matched to a gene. CDR3 coding DNA: TGTGCCATCAGGGGGACAGGGACTGAGCAGCCCCAGCATTTT. This translates into CAIRGTGTEQPQHF.

V and J are TRBV7-2 and TRBJ2-6; TRBD1 is a possible D gene (6 bases). CDR3 length: 15 residues. Germline values: CDR1 SGHTA, CDR2 FQGNSA. V was pared by 5 bases and J by 0 bases, with 8 bases between. CDR3 nucleotides: TGTGCCAGCAGCGTAGGGGGCTCTGGGGCCAACGTCCTGACTTTC. Protein: CASSVGGSGANVLTF.

In its sample, this clone was seen a few times. The chain recombines TRBV19 with TRBJ1-3; 9 bases map to TRBD1. The length of the CDR3 is 16 residues. Germline-derived CDR1 and CDR2 are LNHDA and SQIVND (reference sequence). The V and J ends lost 6 bases and 0 bases, in that order; junction bases with no gene match: 6. The CDR3 spells CASRGQGSVSGNTIYF. DNA of the CDR3: TGTGCCAGTAGGGGACAGGGCTCGGTCTCTGGAAACACCATATATTTT.

This chain links TRBV19 with TRBJ2-3, with D tentatively TRBD1 or TRBD2 (5 bases each). V lost 8 bases, J lost 4 bases, and 16 bases lay in between. The CDR3 is made up of 14 amino acids. CDR1 and CDR2 (germline): LNHDA, SQIVND (reference sequence). For the CDR3, the DNA is TGTGCCAGTCGCCCGGGACGATCCCCAGATACGCAGTATTTT. Encoded protein: CASRPGRSPDTQYF.

CDR3 DNA: TGTGCCAGCAGAACCGGGACAGGGGGTGGAGATACGCAGTATTTT. Residues: CASRTGTGGGDTQYF. V is TRBV28 and J is TRBJ2-3; the match to TRBD1 covers 11 bases. CDR3 size: 15 residues. The V and J ends lost 6 bases and 5 bases, in that order; junction bases with no gene match: 7. Germline assignment: CDR1 MDHEN and CDR2 SYDVKM.

The rearrangement uses TRBV7-2 and TRBJ2-5; D unresolved. CDR1 is SGHTA and CDR2 is FQGNSA in the germline V gene. The CDR3 is made up of 13 amino acids. V lost 2 bases to trimming and J lost 2 bases, with 6 bases between them. The CDR3 DNA is TGTGCCAGCAGCTTAATACAGCAAGAGACCCAGTACTTC. This encodes CASSLIQQETQYF.

Only a few counts were recorded for this clone. The gene calls are TRBV18 and TRBJ2-2, with a tentative D call TRBD1 (6 bases). Germline V CDR1 and CDR2: KGHSH, LQKENI. V was trimmed by 4 bases and J by 5 bases, leaving 11 bases between them. CDR3 length: 14 amino acids. CDR3 in amino acids: CASSQETGTGELFF. CDR3 coding DNA: TGTGCCAGCTCACAAGAAACAGGGACCGGGGAGCTGTTTTTT.

This clone occurred once. This chain joins TRBV19 and TRBJ1-1; 7 positions agree with TRBD1. The ends lost 5 bases at V and 7 bases at J; junction bases unmatched: 7. This CDR3 is 13 amino acids long. Germline V gives CDR1 LNHDA, CDR2 SQIVND (reference sequence). The CDR3: CASSVTQGNEAFF. The CDR3 DNA reads TGTGCCAGTAGTGTAACACAGGGGAATGAAGCTTTCTTT.

This sequence joins TRBV18 and TRBJ1-1; a weak D match, TRBD1 (6 bases). The CDR3 contains 15 residues. V gave up 3 bases and J gave up 2 bases, with 13 bases separating them. CDR1 and CDR2 from the germline V gene are KGHSH and LQKENI. The CDR3 DNA is TGTGCCAGCTCACCGATCGGGGGCCTAAACACTGAAGCTTTCTTT. As protein: CASSPIGGLNTEAFF.

The rearrangement uses TRBV29-1 and TRBJ2-1, with TRBD2 matching 8 bases. With V trimmed by 6 bases and J by 3 bases, 13 bases remained unmatched. The CDR3 has 16 amino acids. The germline V gene encodes CDR1 SQVTM and CDR2 ANQGSEA. This CDR3 is CSVRSPGGRGYNEQFF. The CDR3 DNA reads TGCAGCGTACGCAGCCCGGGAGGGCGGGGCTACAATGAGCAGTTCTTC.

V gene TRBV7-9 combines with J gene TRBJ2-2; D not resolved. Germline CDR1 is SEHNR and CDR2 is FQNEAQ (reference sequence). CDR3 length equals 12 residues. Trimming cost V 4 bases and J 7 bases, with 7 bases left between them. The CDR3 loop reads CASSSTHGELFF. The CDR3 region has the DNA TGTGCCAGCAGCTCGACCCACGGGGAGCTGTTTTTT.

The rearrangement uses TRBV7-9 and TRBJ2-1, with TRBD2 as a possible D gene (7 bases). V lost 8 bases and J 15 bases, leaving 23 bases between the germline ends. Germline V lookup: CDR1 SEHNR, CDR2 FQNEAQ (reference sequence). The CDR3 totals 13 residues. The CDR3 is CASLGRGVGGAFF. DNA of the CDR3: TGTGCCAGCTTGGGGAGGGGTGTTGGGGGCGCGTTCTTC.

This clone was detected only a few times. The J gene is TRBJ1-1, the V gene TRBV7-2; D remains ambiguous. Per the germline V gene, CDR1 is SGHTA and CDR2 is FQGNSA. Deletions cut 2 bases from V and 1 base from J, with 11 bases between. CDR3 size: 15 residues. The CDR3 is CASSLYRPPNTEAFF. The CDR3 DNA reads as TGTGCCAGCAGCTTATATCGGCCACCGAACACTGAAGCTTTCTTT.

This chain joins TRBV7-8 and TRBJ2-1, with TRBD2 matching over 7 bases. Trimming took 5 bases from V and 2 from J; bases not matched to a gene: 6. This CDR3 contains 15 residues. The germline V gene has CDR1 SGHVS and CDR2 FQNEAQ. CDR3 DNA: TGTGCCAGCAGCCTTAGGGACTATCCCTACAATGAGCAGTTCTTC. It is translated as CASSLRDYPYNEQFF.

The chain combines TRBV11-2 with TRBJ2-4; TRBD1 is a possible D gene (6 bases). Trimming took off 3 bases at V and 6 bases at J, with 15 bases between the two ends. Germline V CDR1 and CDR2: SGHAT, FQNNGV. CDR3 size: 15 residues. CDR3 in DNA: TGTGCCAGCAGCTTCGGACAGATCCCGGCAAACATTCAGTACTTC. It codes for CASSFGQIPANIQYF.

CDR3 residues: CASSPATSGGGPETQYF. CDR3 DNA: TGTGCCAGCAGCCCAGCTACTAGCGGGGGGGGCCCGGAGACCCAGTACTTC. The chain links TRBV13 to TRBJ2-5, with 13 bases aligning to TRBD2. The germline V gene encodes CDR1 PRHDT and CDR2 FYEKMQ (reference sequence). J gave up 5 bases and V 5 bases, and 11 bases lay outside the gene matches. This CDR3 spans 17 amino acids.

The gene calls are TRBV10-3 and TRBJ2-7, with 13 bases aligning to TRBD2. CDR3 length: 16 residues. Germline CDR1 reads ENHRY; CDR2 reads SYGVKD. The V and J ends lost 3 bases and 2 bases, in that order; junction bases with no gene match: 4. DNA of the CDR3: TGTGCCATCAGTGATTTTGGACTAGCGGGGGCCTACGAGCAGTACTTC. Protein: CAISDFGLAGAYEQYF.

This rearrangement joins TRBV4-1 to TRBJ2-5, with 9 bases aligning to TRBD2. CDR1 and CDR2 from the germline V gene are MGHRA and YSYEKL. CDR3 length: 15 amino acids. V lost 1 base to trimming and J lost 5 bases; unmatched junction nucleotides: 5. Here the CDR3 reads CASSQVGLALETQYF. CDR3 in DNA: TGCGCCAGCAGCCAAGTGGGACTAGCCTTGGAGACCCAGTACTTC.

The chain uses TRBV5-8 and TRBJ2-1; no firm D call. Germline loops: CDR1 SGHTS, CDR2 YDEGEE. The CDR3 is 14 residues long. Trimming took 3 bases from V and 0 from J, leaving 7 bases between them. CDR3 residues: CASSSDPSYNEQFF. The CDR3, as DNA: TGTGCCAGCAGCTCGGATCCCTCCTACAATGAGCAGTTCTTC.

The chain uses TRBV28 and TRBJ1-6, with D possibly being TRBD1 (5 bases). The CDR3 consists of 16 residues. V was shortened by 1 base and J by 4 bases, with 11 bases between the two germline ends. Looked up from germline, CDR1 is MDHEN and CDR2 is SYDVKM. CDR3 sequence reads: CASSLFQGPYNSPLHF. DNA for the CDR3: TGTGCCAGCAGTTTATTTCAGGGCCCATATAATTCACCCCTCCACTTT. Variable domain in full (rest from reference TRBV28 and TRBJ1-6): DVKVTQSSRYLVKRTGEKVFLECVQDMDHENMFWYRQDPGLGLRLIYFSYDVKMKEKGDIPEGYSVSREKKERFSLILESASTNQTSMYLCASSLFQGPYNSPLHFGNGTRLTVT.

In its sample, this clone was seen once. This chain uses TRBV3-1 (or the pseudogene TRBV3-2) with TRBJ2-3, with D possibly TRBD1 on 6 matching bases. Trimming took off 1 base at V and 0 bases at J, with 8 bases between the two ends. Germline-derived CDR1 and CDR2 are LGHDT and YNNKEL (reference sequence). The CDR3 totals 15 residues. The CDR3 nucleotides read TGTGCCAGCAGCCAAGCCCAGGGGAGCACAGATACGCAGTATTTT. It codes for CASSQAQGSTDTQYF.

This clone came up once. The chain recombines TRBV19 with TRBJ1-6; D remains ambiguous. V was clipped by 7 bases and J by 2 bases, with 18 bases between them. The CDR3 has 17 residues. Germline V gene sequence: CDR1 LNHDA, CDR2 SQIVND (reference sequence). The CDR3: CASNSDGAEPYNSPLHF. The CDR3 DNA reads TGTGCCAGTAATTCGGACGGAGCGGAGCCCTATAATTCACCCCTCCACTTT.